The sequence of this TCR beta chain was determined in a study of blood T cell repertoires in COVID-19. Across the study: The United States, Italy and Spain supplied acute and convalescent COVID-19 samples. The analysed material was cDNA or gDNA that came from T cells, B-cell-depleted T cells, or PBMCs.

Only in-frame clones appear in the TCRdb table, and some are missing; sequencing was by immunoSEQ multiplex PCR. This table has approximately 180,000 clones, 80% to 95% appearing once. V dropped 0 bases and J dropped 7; count of bases not matched to a gene: 1. The CDR3 totals 15 residues. The germline V gene has CDR1 MGHRA and CDR2 YSYEKL. The chain links TRBV4-1 to TRBJ1-6, with 9 bases lining up with TRBD1. The clonotype comes from a man in his fifties with acute or convalescent COVID-19. The sequenced sample consisted of peripheral blood. The CDR3 nucleotides read TGCGCCAGCAGCCAAGAAGGGACAGGGAATTCACCCCTCCACTTT. This encodes CASSQEGTGNSPLHF.